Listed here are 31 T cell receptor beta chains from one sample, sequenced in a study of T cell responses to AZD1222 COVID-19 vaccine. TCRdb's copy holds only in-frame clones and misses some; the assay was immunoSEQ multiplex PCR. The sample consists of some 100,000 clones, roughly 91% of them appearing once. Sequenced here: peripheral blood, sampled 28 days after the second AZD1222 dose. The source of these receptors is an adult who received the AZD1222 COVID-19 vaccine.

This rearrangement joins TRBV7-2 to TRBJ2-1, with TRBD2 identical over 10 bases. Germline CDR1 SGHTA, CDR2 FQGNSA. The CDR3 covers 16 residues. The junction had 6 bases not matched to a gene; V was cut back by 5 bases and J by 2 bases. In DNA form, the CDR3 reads TGTGCCAGCAGCCTCTGGACTAGCGGAACCTACAATGAGCAGTTCTTC. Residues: CASSLWTSGTYNEQFF.

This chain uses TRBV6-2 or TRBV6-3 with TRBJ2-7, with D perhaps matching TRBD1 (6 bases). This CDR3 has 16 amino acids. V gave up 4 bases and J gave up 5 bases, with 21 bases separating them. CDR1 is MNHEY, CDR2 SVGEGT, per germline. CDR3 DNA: TGTGCCAGCAGTTCAACCGGGACAAGGGTTTACGACGAGCAGTACTTC. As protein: CASSSTGTRVYDEQYF.

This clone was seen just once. DNA of the CDR3: TGTGCCAGCAGCTCAACAACAGGGTACCCTAATGAAAAACTGTTTTTT. Protein sequence: CASSSTTGYPNEKLFF. The V call is TRBV7-9, the J call TRBJ1-4, with a tentative D call TRBD1 (6 bases). V shed 4 bases and J shed 3 bases, with 15 bases lying between them. From germline, CDR1 is SEHNR and CDR2 FQNEAQ (reference sequence). The CDR3 spans 16 residues.

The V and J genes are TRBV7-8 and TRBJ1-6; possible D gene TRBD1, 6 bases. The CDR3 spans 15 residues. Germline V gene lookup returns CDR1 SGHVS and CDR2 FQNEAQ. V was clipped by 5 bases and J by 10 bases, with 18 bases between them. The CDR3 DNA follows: TGTGCCAGCAGCCCCTCTGGGGGGCCAGGATCACCCCTCCACTTT. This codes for CASSPSGGPGSPLHF.

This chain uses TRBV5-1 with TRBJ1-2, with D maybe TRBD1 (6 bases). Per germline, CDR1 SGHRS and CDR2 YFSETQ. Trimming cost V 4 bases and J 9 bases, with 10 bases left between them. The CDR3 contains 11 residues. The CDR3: CASSPDRSYTF. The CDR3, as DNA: TGCGCCAGCAGCCCTGACAGGAGCTACACCTTC. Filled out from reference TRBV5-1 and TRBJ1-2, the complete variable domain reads KAGVTQTPRYLIKTRGQQVTLSCSPISGHRSVSWYQQTPGQGLQFLFEYFSETQRNKGNFPGRFSGRQFSNSRSEMNVSTLELGDSALYLCASSPDRSYTFGSGTRLTVV.

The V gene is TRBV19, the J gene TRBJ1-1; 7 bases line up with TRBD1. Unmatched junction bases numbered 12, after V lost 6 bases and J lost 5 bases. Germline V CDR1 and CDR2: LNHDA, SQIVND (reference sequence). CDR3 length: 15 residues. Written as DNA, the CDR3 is TGTGCCAGTAGCCTATCAGGGGGTACGGGAACTGAAGCTTTCTTT. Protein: CASSLSGGTGTEAFF.

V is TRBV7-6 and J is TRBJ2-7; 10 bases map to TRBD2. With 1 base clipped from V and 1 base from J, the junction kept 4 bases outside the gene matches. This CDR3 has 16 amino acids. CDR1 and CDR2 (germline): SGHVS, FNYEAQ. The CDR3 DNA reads TGTGCCAGCAGCTTAGGGCTAGCGGGGGAGTCCTACGAGCAGTACTTC. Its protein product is CASSLGLAGESYEQYF.

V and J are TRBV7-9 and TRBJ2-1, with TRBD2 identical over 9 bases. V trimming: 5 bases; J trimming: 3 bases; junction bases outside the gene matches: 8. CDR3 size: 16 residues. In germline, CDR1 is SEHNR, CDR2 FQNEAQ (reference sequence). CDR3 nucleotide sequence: TGTGCCAGCAGCATCGCGGGACTAGCTATCTACAATGAGCAGTTCTTC. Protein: CASSIAGLAIYNEQFF. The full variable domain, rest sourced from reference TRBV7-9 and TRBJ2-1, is DTGVSQNPRHKITKRGQNVTFRCDPISEHNRLYWYRQTLGQGPEFLTYFQNEAQLEKSRLLSDRFSAERPKGSFSTLEIQRTEQGDSAMYLCASSIAGLAIYNEQFFGPGTRLTVL.

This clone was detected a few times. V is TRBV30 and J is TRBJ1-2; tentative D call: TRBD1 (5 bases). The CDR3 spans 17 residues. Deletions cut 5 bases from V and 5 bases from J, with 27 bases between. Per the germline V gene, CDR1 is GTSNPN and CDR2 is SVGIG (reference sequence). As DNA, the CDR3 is TGTGCCTGGGGGATCAGTACCATTGCGATCGGGGGGTATGGCTACACCTTC. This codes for CAWGISTIAIGGYGYTF. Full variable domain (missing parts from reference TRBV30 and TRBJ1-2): SQTIHQWPATLVQPVGSPLSLECTVEGTSNPNLYWYRQAAGRGLQLLFYSVGIGQISSEVPQNLSASRPQDRQFILSSKKLLLSDSGFYLCAWGISTIAIGGYGYTFGSGTRLTVV.

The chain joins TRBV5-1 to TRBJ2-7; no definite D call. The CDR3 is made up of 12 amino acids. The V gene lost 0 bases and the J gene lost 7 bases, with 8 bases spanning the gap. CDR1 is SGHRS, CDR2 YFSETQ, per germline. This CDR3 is CASSLGVLEQYF. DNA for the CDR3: TGCGCCAGCAGCTTGGGTGTTTTAGAGCAGTACTTC.

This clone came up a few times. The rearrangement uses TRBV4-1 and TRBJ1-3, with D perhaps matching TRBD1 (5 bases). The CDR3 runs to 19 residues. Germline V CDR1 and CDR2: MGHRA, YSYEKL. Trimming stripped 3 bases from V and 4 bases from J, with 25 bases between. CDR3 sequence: CASSHEPNPAPGRGNTIYF. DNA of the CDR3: TGCGCCAGCAGCCACGAACCAAACCCGGCCCCAGGGCGGGGAAACACCATATATTTT.

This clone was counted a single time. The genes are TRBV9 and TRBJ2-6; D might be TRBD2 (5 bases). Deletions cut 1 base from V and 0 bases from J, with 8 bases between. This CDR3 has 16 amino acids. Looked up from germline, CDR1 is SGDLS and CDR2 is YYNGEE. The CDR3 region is CASSVSSGSGANVLTF. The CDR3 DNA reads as TGTGCCAGCAGCGTATCGAGCGGCTCTGGGGCCAACGTCCTGACTTTC. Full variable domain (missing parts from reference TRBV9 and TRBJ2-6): DSGVTQTPKHLITATGQRVTLRCSPRSGDLSVYWYQQSLDQGLQFLIQYYNGEERAKGNILERFSAQQFPDLHSELNLSSLELGDSALYFCASSVSSGSGANVLTFGAGSRLTVL.

The CDR3 nucleotides are TGTGCCAGCAGCTTAACGCCCGAAGGGGAGCTGTTTTTT. This translates into CASSLTPEGELFF. The J gene is TRBJ2-2, the V gene TRBV7-3; D is undetermined. Germline CDR1 and CDR2: SGHTA and FQGTGA. This CDR3 is 13 amino acids long. V shed 0 bases and J shed 8 bases, with 7 bases lying between them.

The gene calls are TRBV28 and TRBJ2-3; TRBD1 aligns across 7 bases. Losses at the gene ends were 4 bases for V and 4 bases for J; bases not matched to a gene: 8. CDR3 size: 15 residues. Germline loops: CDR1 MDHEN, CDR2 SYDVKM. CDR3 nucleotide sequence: TGTGCCAGCAGTTACCTAGACAGGGCCGCAGATACGCAGTATTTT. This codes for CASSYLDRAADTQYF.

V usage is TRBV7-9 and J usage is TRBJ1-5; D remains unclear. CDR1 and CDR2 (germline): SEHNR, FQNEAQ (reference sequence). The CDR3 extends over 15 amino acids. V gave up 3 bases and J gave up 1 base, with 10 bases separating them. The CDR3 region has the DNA TGTGCCAGCAGCTTGGCGGGAGGCAGCAATCAGCCCCAGCATTTT. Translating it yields CASSLAGGSNQPQHF.

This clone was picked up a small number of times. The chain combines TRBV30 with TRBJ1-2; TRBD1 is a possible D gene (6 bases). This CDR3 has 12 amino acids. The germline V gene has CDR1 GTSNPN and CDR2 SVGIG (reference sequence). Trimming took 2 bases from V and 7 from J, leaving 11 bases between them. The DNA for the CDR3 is TGTGCCTGGAGTCACGGACAGCCTGGCTACACCTTC. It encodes CAWSHGQPGYTF.

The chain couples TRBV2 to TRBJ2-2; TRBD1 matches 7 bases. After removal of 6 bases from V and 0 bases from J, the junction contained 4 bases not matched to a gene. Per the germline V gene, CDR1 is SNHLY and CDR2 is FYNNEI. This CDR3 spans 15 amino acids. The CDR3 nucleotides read TGTGCCAGCAGGCAGGGACAGTCGAACACCGGGGAGCTGTTTTTT. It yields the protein CASRQGQSNTGELFF.

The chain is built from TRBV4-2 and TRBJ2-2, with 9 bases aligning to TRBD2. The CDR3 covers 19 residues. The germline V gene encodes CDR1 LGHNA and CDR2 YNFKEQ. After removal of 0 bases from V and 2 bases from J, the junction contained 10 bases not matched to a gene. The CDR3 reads CASSQEPPREGFNTGELFF. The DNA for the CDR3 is TGTGCCAGCAGCCAAGAACCCCCGCGGGAGGGGTTTAACACCGGGGAGCTGTTTTTT.

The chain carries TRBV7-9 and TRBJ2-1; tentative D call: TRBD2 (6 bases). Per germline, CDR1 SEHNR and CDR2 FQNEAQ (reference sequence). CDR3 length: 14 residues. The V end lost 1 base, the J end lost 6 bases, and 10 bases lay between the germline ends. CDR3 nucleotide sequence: TGTGCCAGCAGCTTAGTGGGCGGGACCAATGAGCAGTTCTTC. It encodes CASSLVGGTNEQFF.

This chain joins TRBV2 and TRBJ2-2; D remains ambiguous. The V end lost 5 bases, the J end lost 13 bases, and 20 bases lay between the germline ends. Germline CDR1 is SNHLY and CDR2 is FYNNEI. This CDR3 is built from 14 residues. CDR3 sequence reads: CASSYYRTPIGLFF. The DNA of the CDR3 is TGTGCCAGCAGTTACTATAGGACCCCGATAGGGCTGTTTTTT.

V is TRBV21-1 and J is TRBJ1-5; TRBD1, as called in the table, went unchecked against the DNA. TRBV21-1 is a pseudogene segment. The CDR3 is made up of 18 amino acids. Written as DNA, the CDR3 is TGTGCCAGCAGCAATTTTCGTCAGGGGGCACGAGGCAATCAGCCCCAGCATTTT. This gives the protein CASSNFRQGARGNQPQHF.

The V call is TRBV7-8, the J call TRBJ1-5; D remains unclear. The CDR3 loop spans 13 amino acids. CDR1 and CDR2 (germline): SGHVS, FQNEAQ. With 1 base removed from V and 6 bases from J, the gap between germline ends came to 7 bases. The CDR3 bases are TGTGCCAGCAGCTTAGGGGATGCTCAGCCCCAGCATTTT. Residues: CASSLGDAQPQHF.

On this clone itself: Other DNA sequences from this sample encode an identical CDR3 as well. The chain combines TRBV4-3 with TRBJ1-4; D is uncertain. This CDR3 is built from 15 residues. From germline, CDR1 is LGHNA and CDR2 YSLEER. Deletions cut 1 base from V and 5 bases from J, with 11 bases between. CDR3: CASSQGAKRNEKLFF. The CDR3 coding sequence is TGCGCCAGCAGCCAAGGGGCCAAGAGGAATGAAAAACTGTTTTTT.

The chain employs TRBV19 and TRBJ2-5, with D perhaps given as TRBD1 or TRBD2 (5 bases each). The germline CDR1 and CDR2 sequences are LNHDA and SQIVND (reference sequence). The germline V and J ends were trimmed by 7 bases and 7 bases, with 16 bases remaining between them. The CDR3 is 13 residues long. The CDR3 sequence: CASTDSVRGTQYF. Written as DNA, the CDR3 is TGTGCCAGTACCGACAGCGTTCGGGGGACCCAGTACTTC.

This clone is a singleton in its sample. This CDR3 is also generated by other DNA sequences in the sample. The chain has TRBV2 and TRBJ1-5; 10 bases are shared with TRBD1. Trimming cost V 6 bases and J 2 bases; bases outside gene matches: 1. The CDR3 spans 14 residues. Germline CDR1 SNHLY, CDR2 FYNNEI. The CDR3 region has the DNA TGTGCCAGCAGCGGGACAGGGGGCAATCAGCCCCAGCATTTT. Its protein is CASSGTGGNQPQHF.

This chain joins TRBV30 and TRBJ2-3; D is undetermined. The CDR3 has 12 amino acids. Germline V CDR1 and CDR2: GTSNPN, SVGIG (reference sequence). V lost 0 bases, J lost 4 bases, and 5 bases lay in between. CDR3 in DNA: TGTGCCTGGAGTGTCAGTTCAGATACGCAGTATTTT. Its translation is CAWSVSSDTQYF.

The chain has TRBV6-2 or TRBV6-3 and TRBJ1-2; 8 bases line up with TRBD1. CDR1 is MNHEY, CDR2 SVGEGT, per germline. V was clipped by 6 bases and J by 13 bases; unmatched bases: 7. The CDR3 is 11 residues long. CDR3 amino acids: CASSQTGDSTF. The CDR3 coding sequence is TGTGCCAGCAGCCAGACAGGGGATTCCACCTTC.

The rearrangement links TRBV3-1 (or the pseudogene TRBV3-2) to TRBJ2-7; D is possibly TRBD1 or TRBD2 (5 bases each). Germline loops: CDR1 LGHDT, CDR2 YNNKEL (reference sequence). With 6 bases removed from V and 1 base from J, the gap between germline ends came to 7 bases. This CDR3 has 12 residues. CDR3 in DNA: TGTGCCAGCAGGGGGGTATCCTACGAGCAGTACTTC. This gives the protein CASRGVSYEQYF.

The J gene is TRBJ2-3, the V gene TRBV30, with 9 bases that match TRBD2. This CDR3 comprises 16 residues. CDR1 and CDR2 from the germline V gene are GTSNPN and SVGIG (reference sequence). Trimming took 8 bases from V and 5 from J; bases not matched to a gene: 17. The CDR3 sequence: CATRGGLAGFRDTQYF. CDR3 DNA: TGTGCCACGCGGGGGGGGCTAGCGGGATTTCGAGATACGCAGTATTTT.

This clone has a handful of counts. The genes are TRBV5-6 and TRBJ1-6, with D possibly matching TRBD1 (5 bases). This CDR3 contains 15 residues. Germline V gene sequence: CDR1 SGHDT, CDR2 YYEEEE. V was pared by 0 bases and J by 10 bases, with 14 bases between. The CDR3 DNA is TGTGCCAGCAGCTTGGGTTGGCAGGGAGGCTCACCCCTCCACTTT. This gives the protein CASSLGWQGGSPLHF.

CDR3 region: CASSVVPGEGGYTF. In nucleotides, the CDR3 is TGTGCCAGCAGCGTAGTCCCGGGAGAAGGCGGCTACACCTTC. The V gene is TRBV9, the J gene TRBJ1-2; D is ambiguous. The ends were cut back, 0 bases at V and 8 bases at J, with 14 bases in the middle. CDR3 length equals 14 residues. Per germline, CDR1 SGDLS and CDR2 YYNGEE.